This is a list of T cell receptor beta chains from one sample in a study of OX40 agonist ivuxolimab in advanced cancers. The method was immunoSEQ multiplex PCR; TCRdb's version includes in-frame clones alone and lacks a portion of them. The profile covers about 42,000 clones, with about 82% appearing a single time and 20% to 25% taken by the ten largest. The material sequenced was CD4+ or CD8+ T cells sorted from blood, taken in a trial of the OX40 agonist ivuxolimab. These receptors were taken from an adult with an advanced solid tumor such as melanoma, head and neck, liver or kidney cancer. Each CDR3 is given with its conserved first and last residue. Fields, in order: clone size, D gene, V gene, J gene, CDR3 DNA, CDR3 protein. D genes are given only for firm matches. The size of a clone is reported for some rows only, either as once, few or many, or as a class for expanded clones.

abundance: .
d_gene: .
v_gene: TRBV10-3
j_gene: TRBJ1-2
CDR3nt: TGTGCCATCAGCGGAGGGAGGGCAAATGGCTACACCTTC
CDR3aa: CAISGGRANGYTF

abundance: .
d_gene: .
v_gene: TRBV7-9
j_gene: TRBJ2-5
CDR3nt: TGTGCCAGCAGCGATACGGGCCCCCTATGGGAGACCCAGTACTTC
CDR3aa: CASSDTGPLWETQYF

abundance: few
d_gene: .
v_gene: TRBV7-9
j_gene: TRBJ2-3
CDR3nt: TGTGCCAGCAATCCCGTGGGCGGAGGACACACAGATACGCAGTATTTT
CDR3aa: CASNPVGGGHTDTQYF

abundance: .
d_gene: .
v_gene: TRBV5-6
j_gene: TRBJ1-1
CDR3nt: TGTGCCAGCAGTCTGAAGAACACTGAAGCTTTCTTT
CDR3aa: CASSLKNTEAFF

abundance: .
d_gene: .
v_gene: TRBV18
j_gene: TRBJ2-1
CDR3nt: TGTGCCAGCTCACCCCTCGGTGTCTCCTACAATGAGCAGTTCTTC
CDR3aa: CASSPLGVSYNEQFF

abundance: .
d_gene: .
v_gene: TRBV5-5
j_gene: TRBJ2-3
CDR3nt: TGTGCCAGCAGCTCGGGACTGTCCACAGATACGCAGTATTTT
CDR3aa: CASSSGLSTDTQYF

abundance: .
d_gene: .
v_gene: TRBV25-1
j_gene: TRBJ1-3
CDR3nt: TGTGCCAGCAGTGAATATTTCCAGGGCGACTCTGGAAACACCATATATTTT
CDR3aa: CASSEYFQGDSGNTIYF

abundance: .
d_gene: .
v_gene: TRBV6-6
j_gene: TRBJ1-2
CDR3nt: TGTGCCAGCAGCAGCCTTTTGGACAGCAACTATGGCTACACCTTC
CDR3aa: CASSSLLDSNYGYTF

abundance: .
d_gene: .
v_gene: TRBV21-1
j_gene: TRBJ2-1
CDR3nt: TGTGCCAGCCGGGACAGGGGGCCCAATGAGCAGTTCTTC
CDR3aa: CASRDRGPNEQFF

abundance: few
d_gene: TRBD1
v_gene: TRBV4-1
j_gene: TRBJ1-1
CDR3nt: TGCGCCAGCAGCCAAGTGGAGGCAGGGGGCGGTGAAGCTTTCTTT
CDR3aa: CASSQVEAGGGEAFF

abundance: .
d_gene: TRBD2
v_gene: TRBV7-2
j_gene: TRBJ2-5
CDR3nt: TGTGCCAGCAGTCGCGGGACTAGCCTCCAAGAGACCCAGTACTTC
CDR3aa: CASSRGTSLQETQYF

abundance: once
d_gene: .
v_gene: TRBV6-4
j_gene: TRBJ2-2
CDR3nt: TGTGCCAGCAGATCCAGCACTACCGGGGAGCTGTTTTTT
CDR3aa: CASRSSTTGELFF

abundance: once
d_gene: .
v_gene: TRBV4-3
j_gene: TRBJ2-3
CDR3nt: TGCGCCAGCAGCCAAGGGAAAGCAGAGGATACAGATACGCAGTATTTT
CDR3aa: CASSQGKAEDTDTQYF

abundance: many
d_gene: TRBD1
v_gene: TRBV7-8
j_gene: TRBJ1-2
CDR3nt: TGTGCCAGCAGCTTAGAGAGAGGACAGGTGGGGGGCTACACCTTC
CDR3aa: CASSLERGQVGGYTF

abundance: .
d_gene: TRBD2
v_gene: TRBV19
j_gene: TRBJ2-1
CDR3nt: TGTGCCAGTAGCCCCCGGACTAGCGGGTTTTACAATGAGCAGTTCTTC
CDR3aa: CASSPRTSGFYNEQFF

abundance: few
d_gene: .
v_gene: TRBV30
j_gene: TRBJ1-1
CDR3nt: TGTGCCTGGATTTCCCCGCGGGGCACTGAAGCTTTCTTT
CDR3aa: CAWISPRGTEAFF

abundance: once
d_gene: TRBD1
v_gene: TRBV4-3
j_gene: TRBJ1-6
CDR3nt: TGCGCCAGCAGCCAATCAGGGGGTTCACCCCTCCACTTT
CDR3aa: CASSQSGGSPLHF

abundance: .
d_gene: .
v_gene: TRBV6-5
j_gene: TRBJ2-1
CDR3nt: TGTGCCAGCAGTTACTCCGTGAGGGGGAACAATGAGCAGTTCTTC
CDR3aa: CASSYSVRGNNEQFF

abundance: once
d_gene: TRBD1
v_gene: TRBV11-3
j_gene: TRBJ2-3
CDR3nt: TGTGCCAACCCGAGGACAGGGCGCAAGTTTGGCACAGATACGCAGTATTTT
CDR3aa: CANPRTGRKFGTDTQYF

abundance: .
d_gene: .
v_gene: TRBV29-1
j_gene: TRBJ2-2
CDR3nt: TGCAGCGTTGAAGGACAGGAAACGAACACCGGGGAGCTGTTTTTT
CDR3aa: CSVEGQETNTGELFF

abundance: once
d_gene: TRBD1
v_gene: TRBV16
j_gene: TRBJ1-6
CDR3nt: TGTGCCAGCAGCCATATACAGGGGGCGGCGGGGGGCGGCGATGAGAGCTCCTATAATTCACCCCTCCACTTT
CDR3aa: CASSHIQGAAGGGDESSYNSPLHF

abundance: .
d_gene: TRBD2
v_gene: TRBV29-1
j_gene: TRBJ2-1
CDR3nt: TGCAGCGTTGGAGGACTAGCAGATGAGCAGTTCTTC
CDR3aa: CSVGGLADEQFF

abundance: .
d_gene: TRBD1
v_gene: TRBV5-6
j_gene: TRBJ2-7
CDR3nt: TGTGCCAGCAGCTTAGGGACAGGAACCTACGAGCAGTACTTC
CDR3aa: CASSLGTGTYEQYF

abundance: .
d_gene: TRBD2
v_gene: TRBV9
j_gene: TRBJ2-5
CDR3nt: TGTGCCAGCAGCGTAGCTGGGGCTAGCGGGGGGGCAGAGACCCAGTACTTC
CDR3aa: CASSVAGASGGAETQYF

abundance: .
d_gene: .
v_gene: TRBV7-9
j_gene: TRBJ1-1
CDR3nt: TGTGCCAGCAGCCTGGGGGATTATTCTTTCTTT
CDR3aa: CASSLGDYSFF

abundance: .
d_gene: .
v_gene: TRBV7-9
j_gene: TRBJ2-1
CDR3nt: TGTGCCAGCAGCCTAGGGAACAATGAGCAGTTCTTC
CDR3aa: CASSLGNNEQFF

abundance: .
d_gene: .
v_gene: TRBV4-1
j_gene: TRBJ1-6
CDR3nt: TGCGCCAGCAGCCAAGTTCGGGACCTTAATTCACCCCTCCACTTT
CDR3aa: CASSQVRDLNSPLHF

abundance: .
d_gene: TRBD1
v_gene: TRBV9
j_gene: TRBJ2-5
CDR3nt: TGTGCCAGCAGCTATAGCGACAGGGGAGGAGAGACCCAGTACTTC
CDR3aa: CASSYSDRGGETQYF